This record looks at one T cell receptor beta chain sequence and its context. It was with random hexamers that roughly 0.45 to 1 ug RNA was reverse transcribed. A multiplex approach, immunoSEQ multiplex PCR, amplified TCR beta CDR3 across 54 Vbeta and 13 Jbeta. A single record per CDR3 protein comes from TCRdb applying MiXCR to the immunoSEQ multiplex PCR reads. The sample consists of under 350,000 distinct CDR3 sequences, about 91% of them appearing once. This entry belongs to a study of CD8 T cells in Susac syndrome. Germline loops: CDR1 DFQATT, CDR2 SNEGSKA (reference sequence). The CDR3 runs to 16 residues. V shed 0 bases and J shed 8 bases, with 19 bases lying between them. From blood CD8+ and CD4+ T cells, TCR beta sequences were generated. It was negative isolation that provided the CD8+ and CD4+ T cells, whereas TEMRA cells were enriched by FACS.

The chain couples TRBV20-1 to TRBJ1-4; D is undetermined. This TCR was recovered from a human donor with multiple sclerosis. Specimen: CD4+ T cells from PBMCs. CDR3 sequence: CSARDDYDQSGEKLFF. The CDR3, as DNA: TGCAGTGCTAGAGATGATTATGACCAATCGGGGGAAAAACTGTTTTTT.